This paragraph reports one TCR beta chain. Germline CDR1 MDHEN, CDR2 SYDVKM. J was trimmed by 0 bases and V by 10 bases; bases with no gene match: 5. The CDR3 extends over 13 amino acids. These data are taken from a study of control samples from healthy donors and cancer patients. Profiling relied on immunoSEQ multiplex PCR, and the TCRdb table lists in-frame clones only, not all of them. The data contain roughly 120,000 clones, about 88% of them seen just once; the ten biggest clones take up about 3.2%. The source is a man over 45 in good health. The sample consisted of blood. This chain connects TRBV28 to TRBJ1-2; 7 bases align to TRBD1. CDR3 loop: CAISGGANYGYTF. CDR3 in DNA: TGTGCCATCTCAGGGGGAGCTAACTATGGCTACACCTTC.